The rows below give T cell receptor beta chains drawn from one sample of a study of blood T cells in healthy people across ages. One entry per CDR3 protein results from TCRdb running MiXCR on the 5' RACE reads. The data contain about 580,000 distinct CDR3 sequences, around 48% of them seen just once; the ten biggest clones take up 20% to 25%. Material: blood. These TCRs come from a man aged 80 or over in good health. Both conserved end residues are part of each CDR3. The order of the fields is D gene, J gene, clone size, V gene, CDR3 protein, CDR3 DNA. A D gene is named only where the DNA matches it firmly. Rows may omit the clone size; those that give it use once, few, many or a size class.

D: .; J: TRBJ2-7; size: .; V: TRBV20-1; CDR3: CSPSGSYEQYF; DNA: TGCAGTCCTTCCGGGAGCTACGAGCAGTACTTC
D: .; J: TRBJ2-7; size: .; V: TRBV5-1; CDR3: CASSHGSDYEQYF; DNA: TGCGCCAGCAGCCATGGGTCGGACTACGAGCAGTACTTC
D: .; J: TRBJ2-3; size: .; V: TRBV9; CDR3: CASSVRHDRTDTQYF; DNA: TGTGCCAGCAGCGTACGGCATGACCGCACAGATACGCAGTATTTT
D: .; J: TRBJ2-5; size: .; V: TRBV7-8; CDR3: CASSCQAQETQYF; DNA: TGTGCCAGCAGCTGCCAGGCACAAGAGACCCAGTACTTC
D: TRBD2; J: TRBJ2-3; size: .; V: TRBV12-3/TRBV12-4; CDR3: CASSLLSSGLSTDMQYF; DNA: TGTGCCAGCAGTTTGTTGAGTAGCGGGCTTAGCACAGATATGCAATATTTT
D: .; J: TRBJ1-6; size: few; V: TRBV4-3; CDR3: CASSQEAGHSPLHF; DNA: TGCGCCAGCAGCCAAGAGGCAGGGCACTCACCCCTCCACTTT
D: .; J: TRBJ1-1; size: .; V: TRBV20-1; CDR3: CSARDAGIRKAFF; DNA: TGCAGTGCTAGAGATGCGGGAATTAGGAAAGCTTTCTTT
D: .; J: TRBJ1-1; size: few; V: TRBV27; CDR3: CASAKGRLNTEAFF; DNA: TGTGCCAGCGCTAAGGGACGCTTGAACACTGAAGCTTTCTTT
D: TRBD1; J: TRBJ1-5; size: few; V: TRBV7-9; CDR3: CASSSDRAGEQPQHF; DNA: TGTGCCAGCAGTTCGGACAGGGCCGGTGAACAGCCCCAGCATTTT
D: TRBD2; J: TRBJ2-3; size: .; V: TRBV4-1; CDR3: CASSQVLAGGPTDTQYF; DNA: TGCGCCAGCAGCCAAGTTCTAGCGGGGGGGCCCACAGATACGCAGTATTTT
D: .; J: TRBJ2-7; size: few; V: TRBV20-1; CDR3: CSAPQGRSYEQYF; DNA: TGCAGTGCGCCACAGGGAAGATCCTACGAGCAGTACTTC
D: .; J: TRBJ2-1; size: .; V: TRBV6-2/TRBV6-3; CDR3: CASTDLYGSYNEQFF; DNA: TGTGCCAGCACCGACCTGTATGGCTCCTACAATGAGCAGTTCTTC
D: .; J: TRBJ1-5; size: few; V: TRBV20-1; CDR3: CSASSGLRQPQHF; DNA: TGCAGTGCTAGCTCCGGGCTCCGTCAGCCCCAGCATTTT
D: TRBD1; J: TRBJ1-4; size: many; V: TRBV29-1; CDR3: CSVRSGDRGEKLFF; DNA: TGCAGCGTACGAAGTGGCGACAGGGGAGAAAAACTGTTTTTT
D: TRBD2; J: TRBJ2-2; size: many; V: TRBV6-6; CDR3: CASSTPGLARFPGELFF; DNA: TGTGCCAGCAGTACTCCGGGACTAGCCAGGTTCCCCGGGGAGCTGTTTTTT
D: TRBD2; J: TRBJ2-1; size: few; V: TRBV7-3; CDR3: CASSSSPLAGAEQFF; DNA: TGTGCCAGCAGCTCCAGCCCTCTAGCGGGTGCTGAGCAGTTCTTC
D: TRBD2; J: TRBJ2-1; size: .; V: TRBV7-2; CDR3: CASSLAWTSTHLSRETQFF; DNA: TGTGCCAGCAGCTTAGCTTGGACTAGCACTCACCTTTCGCGGGAGACCCAGTTCTTC
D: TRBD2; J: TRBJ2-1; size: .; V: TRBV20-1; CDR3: CSVGASGRGEQFF; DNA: TGCAGTGTGGGGGCTAGCGGGAGAGGCGAGCAGTTCTTC
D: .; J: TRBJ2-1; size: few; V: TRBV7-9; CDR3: CASSLIPRGVYDEQFF; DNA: TGTGCCAGCAGCTTAATTCCCAGGGGCGTTTACGATGAGCAGTTCTTC